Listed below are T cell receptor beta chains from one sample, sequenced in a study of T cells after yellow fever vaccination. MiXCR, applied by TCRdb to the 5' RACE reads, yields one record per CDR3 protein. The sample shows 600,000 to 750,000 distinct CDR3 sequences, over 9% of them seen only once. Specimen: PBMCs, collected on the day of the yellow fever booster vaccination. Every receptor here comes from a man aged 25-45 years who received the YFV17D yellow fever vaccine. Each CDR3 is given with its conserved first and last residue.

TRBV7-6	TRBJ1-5	CASSLMQGGGQPQHF
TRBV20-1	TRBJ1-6	CSARSPGQSSYNSPLHF
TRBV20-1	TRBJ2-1	CSAGPLSGTPFF
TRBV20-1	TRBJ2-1	CSARVGGNSYNEQFF
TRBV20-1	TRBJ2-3	CSASKDPATDTQYF
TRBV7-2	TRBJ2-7	CASTTSPNHRLEQYF
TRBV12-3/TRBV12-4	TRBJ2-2	CASSLGGPSTGELFF
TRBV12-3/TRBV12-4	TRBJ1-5	CASSPGTGHQPQHF
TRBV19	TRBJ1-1	CASSIPAGGTEAFF
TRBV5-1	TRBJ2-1	CASSSPQAGGSSYNEQFF
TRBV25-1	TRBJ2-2	CASSEGRESPGELFF
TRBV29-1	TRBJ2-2	CSVEDSAGELFF
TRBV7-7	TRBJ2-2	CATLAWSSRNTGELFF
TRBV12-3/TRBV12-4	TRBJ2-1	CASSASGSWDEQFF
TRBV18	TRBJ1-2	CASSPPITSAYGYTF
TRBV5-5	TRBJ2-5	CASSLVNQEETQYF
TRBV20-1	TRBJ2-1	CSEASSYNEQFF
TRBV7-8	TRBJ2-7	CASSWEVNGARTTYEQYF
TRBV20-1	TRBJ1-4	CSARGWQGTEKLFF
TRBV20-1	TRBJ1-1	CSARRGLNTESFF
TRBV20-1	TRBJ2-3	CSAGDRYTDTQYF
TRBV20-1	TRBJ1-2	CSAGSYGYTF
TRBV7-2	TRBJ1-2	CASSLDRGGYTF
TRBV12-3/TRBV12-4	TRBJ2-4	CASRLKRVNSAKNIQYF
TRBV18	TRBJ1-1	CASGRDNVYTEAFF
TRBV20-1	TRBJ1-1	CSADGRMNTEAFF
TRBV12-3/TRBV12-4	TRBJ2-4	CASRPPLLDIQYF
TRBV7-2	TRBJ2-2	CASSLVTVYGELFF
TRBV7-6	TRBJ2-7	CASSLGVAGYEQYF
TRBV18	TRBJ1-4	CASSPVTGEEKLFF
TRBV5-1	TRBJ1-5	CASSSPQGPSNQPQHF
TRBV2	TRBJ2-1	CASSEELATIEQFF
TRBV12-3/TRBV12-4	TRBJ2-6	CASRPAGTGANVLTF
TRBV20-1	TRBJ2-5	CSAREWQGGETQYF
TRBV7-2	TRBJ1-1	CASSRTLKDTEAFF
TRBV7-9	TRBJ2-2	CAIIRGTGELFF
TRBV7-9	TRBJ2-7	CASSPLTGLGAEQYF
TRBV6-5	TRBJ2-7	CASAISALSYEQYF
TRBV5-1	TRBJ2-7	CASSSPGQGEWSYEQYF
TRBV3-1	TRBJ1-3	CASGGNTIYF
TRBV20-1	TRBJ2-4	CSARDFLGAKNIQYF
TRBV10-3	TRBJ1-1	CAISAQGTANTEAFF
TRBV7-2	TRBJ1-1	CASRLMRSNTEAFF
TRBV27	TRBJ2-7	CATNKGAGEQYF
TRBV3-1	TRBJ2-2	CASRRTRYTGELFF
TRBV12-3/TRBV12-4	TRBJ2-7	CASSSVQLAGAYEQYF
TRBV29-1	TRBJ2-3	CSVDGGRTNTDTQYF
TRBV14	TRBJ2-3	CASSDLRGAFTDTQYF